The 8 T cell receptor beta chains given below trace back to one sample, sequenced in a study of T cell responses to AZD1222 COVID-19 vaccine. Sequencing was performed with immunoSEQ multiplex PCR; in TCRdb, only in-frame clones are kept and a portion is missing. Counted here are around 200,000 clones, more than 70% occurring once; the ten biggest clones make up about 24%. Sample: peripheral blood, taken 28 days after the second AZD1222 dose. These receptors were taken from an adult who received the AZD1222 COVID-19 vaccine.

V is TRBV6-4 and J is TRBJ2-7; 7 nucleotides match TRBD1. Looked up from germline, CDR1 is MRHNA and CDR2 is SNTAGT. Trimming removed 6 bases from V and 2 bases from J; junction bases left unmatched: 4. CDR3 size: 13 residues. Written as DNA, the CDR3 is TGTGCCAGCAGGGACAGGAATGCCTACGAGCAGTACTTC. Protein product: CASRDRNAYEQYF.

This chain joins TRBV5-1 and TRBJ2-7; D unresolved. The length of the CDR3 is 13 residues. Trimming removed 0 bases from V and 5 bases from J, with 9 bases in between. Germline V gives CDR1 SGHRS, CDR2 YFSETQ. CDR3 protein: CASSLDGTHEQYF. The CDR3 bases are TGCGCCAGCAGCTTGGACGGCACCCACGAGCAGTACTTC.

The chain has TRBV3-1 (or the pseudogene TRBV3-2) and TRBJ1-2; D gene ambiguous. Trimming shortened V by 1 base and J by 0 bases, and 6 bases separated the two germline ends. CDR3 length: 14 residues. Germline V gene sequence: CDR1 LGHDT, CDR2 YNNKEL (reference sequence). The CDR3 bases are TGTGCCAGCAGCCAAGTGGGAGCTAACTATGGCTACACCTTC. Its translation is CASSQVGANYGYTF.

CDR3 sequence (DNA): TGCGCCAGCAGTCAATCGGCCCTAGCGGGAGGTTACGAGCAGTACTTC. Encoded protein: CASSQSALAGGYEQYF. The chain links TRBV23-1 to TRBJ2-7; 11 nucleotides agree with TRBD2. TRBV23-1 is labeled an ORF, and its function is uncertain. The CDR3 totals 16 residues. The V segment lost 0 bases and the J segment 4 bases; nucleotides outside the gene matches: 5.

This clone was observed a single time. J is TRBJ1-1 and V is TRBV9; D might be TRBD1 (5 bases). Trimming removed 0 bases from V and 10 bases from J, with 13 bases in between. CDR3 size: 13 residues. Germline lookup yields CDR1 SGDLS and CDR2 YYNGEE. CDR3 residues: CASSVVGDLRAFF. DNA for the CDR3: TGTGCCAGCAGCGTAGTGGGGGATTTGAGAGCTTTCTTT.

The chain is built from TRBV2 and TRBJ1-2; 7 positions match TRBD1. The germline V gene encodes CDR1 SNHLY and CDR2 FYNNEI. The ends lost 5 bases at V and 5 bases at J; junction bases unmatched: 11. There are 15 residues in the CDR3. DNA of the CDR3: TGTGCCAGCAGTCTTCAGGACAGGCCTGGGTATGGCTACACCTTC. Translation gives CASSLQDRPGYGYTF. The full variable domain, with the rest looked up from reference TRBV2 and TRBJ1-2, is EPEVTQTPSHQVTQMGQEVILRCVPISNHLYFYWYRQILGQKVEFLVSFYNNEISEKSEIFDDQFSVERPDGSNFTLKIRSTKLEDSAMYFCASSLQDRPGYGYTFGSGTRLTVV.

The chain combines TRBV5-1 with TRBJ1-1; perhaps TRBD1 as D (5 bases). CDR1 SGHRS and CDR2 YFSETQ come from the germline V gene. Trimming took 4 bases from V and 1 from J, leaving 11 bases between them. The CDR3 contains 14 residues. CDR3 in amino acids: CASSAGTPNTEAFF. CDR3 coding DNA: TGCGCCAGCAGCGCAGGGACCCCGAACACTGAAGCTTTCTTT.

This clone turned up a few times. The chain carries TRBV7-9 and TRBJ2-7; maybe TRBD1 (5 bases). CDR1 is SEHNR, CDR2 FQNEAQ, per germline (reference sequence). With 5 bases removed from V and 5 bases from J, the gap between germline ends came to 13 bases. The CDR3 extends over 13 amino acids. The CDR3 loop is CASSHPTGHEQYF. The CDR3 DNA follows: TGTGCCAGCAGCCACCCTACAGGCCACGAGCAGTACTTC.